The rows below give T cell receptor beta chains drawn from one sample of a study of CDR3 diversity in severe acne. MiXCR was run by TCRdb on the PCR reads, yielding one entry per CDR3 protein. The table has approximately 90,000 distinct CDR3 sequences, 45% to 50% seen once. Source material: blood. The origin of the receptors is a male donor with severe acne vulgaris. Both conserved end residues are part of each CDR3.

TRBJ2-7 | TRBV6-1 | CASSYSGSLPSYGQYF
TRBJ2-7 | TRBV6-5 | CASSEGRAYEQYF
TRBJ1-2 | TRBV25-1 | CASSLQGADGYTF
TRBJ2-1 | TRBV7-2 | CASSSGVKNEQFF
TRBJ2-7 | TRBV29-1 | CSVVGQGVTYEQYF
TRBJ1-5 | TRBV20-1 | CSAREGYSNQPQHF
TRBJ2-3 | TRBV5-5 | CASSGGTGGGDTQYF
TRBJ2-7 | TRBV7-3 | CASSILDSLPYEQYF
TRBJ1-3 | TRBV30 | CAWSPKVGNTIYF
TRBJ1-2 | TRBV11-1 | CASSPAPGRANYGYTF
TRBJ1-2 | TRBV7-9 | CASSLGRQAVNYGYTF
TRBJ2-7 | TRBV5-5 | CASSPRAPAAYEQYF
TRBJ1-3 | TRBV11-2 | CASSESGRSSGNTIYF
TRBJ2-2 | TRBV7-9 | CASSLRTFGETGELFF
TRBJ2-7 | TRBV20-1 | CSARVSGLAGDDEQYF
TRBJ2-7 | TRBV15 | CASSALAGAYEQYF
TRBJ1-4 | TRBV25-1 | CASSEYNDSTNEKLFF
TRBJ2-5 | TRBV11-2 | CASSPQGRETQYF
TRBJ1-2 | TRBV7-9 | CASSPTLLLGNNGYTF
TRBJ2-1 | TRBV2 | CASSDQDGGYNEQFF
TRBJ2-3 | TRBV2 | CASSGPSGVGIKQYF
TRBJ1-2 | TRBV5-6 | CASIIQGFYGYTF
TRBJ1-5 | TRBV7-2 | CASSPRGQGAGQPQHF
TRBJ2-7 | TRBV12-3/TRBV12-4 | CASSLSGGTNNEQYF
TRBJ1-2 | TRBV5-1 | CASSMDVDGYTF
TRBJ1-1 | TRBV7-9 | CASSLRQGAETFF
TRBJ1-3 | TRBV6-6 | CASIPNGAFGNTIYF
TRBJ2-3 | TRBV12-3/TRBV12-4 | CASSLASSGRYSSTDTQYF
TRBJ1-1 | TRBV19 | CASSPGVEAFF
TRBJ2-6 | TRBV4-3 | CASSQDLGSGANVLTF
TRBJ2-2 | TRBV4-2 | CASSQDAEGWAGELFF
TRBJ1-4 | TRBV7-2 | CASNLGRAANGKLFF
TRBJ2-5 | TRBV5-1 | CASSGLAGRETQYF
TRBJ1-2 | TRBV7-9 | CASSLSVNYGYTF
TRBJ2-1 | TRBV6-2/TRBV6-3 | CASRTHQGSSYNEQFF
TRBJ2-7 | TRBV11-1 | CASSAGHYEQYF
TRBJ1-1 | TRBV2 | CASLVGRGLNTEAFF
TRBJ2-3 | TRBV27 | CASSPGAGGSTDTQYF
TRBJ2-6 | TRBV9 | CASSTGTGIGANVLTF
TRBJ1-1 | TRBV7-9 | CASSSLRRSAFF
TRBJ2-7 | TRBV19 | CASSISLGNSRTYEQYF
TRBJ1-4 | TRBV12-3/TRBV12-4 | CASGLAWDLLNEKLFF
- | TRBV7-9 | CASSLAQGNEQFF
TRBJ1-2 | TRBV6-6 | CASSDVAAISGGYTF
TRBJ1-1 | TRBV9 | CASSVGTAEAFF
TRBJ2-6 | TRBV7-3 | CASSLSSAGGSGANVLTF
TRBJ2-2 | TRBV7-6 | CASSGQGTTGELFF
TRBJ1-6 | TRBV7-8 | CASSLTGGDSPLHF
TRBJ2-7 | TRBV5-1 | CASSLEFWGIASYEQYF